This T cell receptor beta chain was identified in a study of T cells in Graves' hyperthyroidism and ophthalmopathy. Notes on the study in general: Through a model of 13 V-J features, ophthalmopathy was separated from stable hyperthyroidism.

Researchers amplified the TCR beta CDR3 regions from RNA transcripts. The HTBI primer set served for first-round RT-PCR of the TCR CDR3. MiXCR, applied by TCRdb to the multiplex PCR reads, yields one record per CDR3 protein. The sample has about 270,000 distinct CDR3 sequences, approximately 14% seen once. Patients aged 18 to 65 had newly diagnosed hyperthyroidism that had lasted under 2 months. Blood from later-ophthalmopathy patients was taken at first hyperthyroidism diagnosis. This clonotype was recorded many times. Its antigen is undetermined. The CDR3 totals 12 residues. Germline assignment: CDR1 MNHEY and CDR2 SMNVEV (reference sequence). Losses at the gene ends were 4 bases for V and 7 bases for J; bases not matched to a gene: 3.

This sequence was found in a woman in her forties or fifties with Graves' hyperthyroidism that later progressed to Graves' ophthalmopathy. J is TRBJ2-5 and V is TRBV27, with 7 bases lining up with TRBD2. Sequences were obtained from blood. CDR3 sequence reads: CASSSSGGTQYF. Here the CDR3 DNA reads TGTGCCAGCAGTTCCTCGGGGGGGACCCAGTACTTC.